The rows below give T cell receptor beta chains drawn from one sample of a study of human T cells and chemical hapten exposure. A single record per CDR3 protein comes from TCRdb applying MiXCR to the RACE reads. The sample yields around 350,000 distinct CDR3 sequences, 5% to 6.5% seen once. This specimen was whole blood, taken in connection with sensitization to the hapten diphenylcyclopropenone (DPC). These TCRs come from a woman in her late teens or twenties with alopecia areata. Some clones in this sample may be carry-over from other donors' samples. The conserved cysteine and the conserved F or W are not part of the CDR3 here.

j_call: TRBJ2-3; v_call: TRBV7-2; cdr3_aa: ASSLAAADTQY
j_call: TRBJ2-3; v_call: TRBV2; cdr3_aa: ASSEGTSGVDTQY
j_call: TRBJ1-5; v_call: TRBV7-9; cdr3_aa: ASSLSDSYSNQPQH
j_call: TRBJ2-5; v_call: TRBV6-2/TRBV6-3; cdr3_aa: ASSYWRGGPGETQY
j_call: TRBJ2-6; v_call: TRBV7-3; cdr3_aa: ASSSQDGFLANVLT
j_call: TRBJ2-1; v_call: TRBV19; cdr3_aa: ASSIGSGLYNEQF
j_call: TRBJ1-2; v_call: TRBV25-1; cdr3_aa: TSSDDGGYGYT
j_call: TRBJ1-2; v_call: TRBV20-1; cdr3_aa: SAPQDDYGYT
j_call: TRBJ1-3; v_call: TRBV6-6; cdr3_aa: ASTKDSYSGNTIY
j_call: TRBJ2-5; v_call: TRBV11-2; cdr3_aa: ASTTLERGETQY
j_call: TRBJ1-1; v_call: TRBV5-1; cdr3_aa: ASSSTTGVETEAF
j_call: TRBJ2-1; v_call: TRBV12-3/TRBV12-4; cdr3_aa: ASSLTGGAHNEQF
j_call: TRBJ2-1; v_call: TRBV20-1; cdr3_aa: SAPRGDYNEQF
j_call: TRBJ2-5; v_call: TRBV7-3; cdr3_aa: ASSPPGVAEETQY
j_call: TRBJ2-3; v_call: TRBV25-1; cdr3_aa: ASSEEQERERAGTTDTQY
j_call: TRBJ2-7; v_call: TRBV21-1; cdr3_aa: ASSPGPAAEYEQY
j_call: TRBJ2-3; v_call: TRBV29-1; cdr3_aa: SVGLTGDITDTQY
j_call: TRBJ2-5; v_call: TRBV3-1; cdr3_aa: ASSQFAGGRSETQY
j_call: TRBJ2-7; v_call: TRBV5-1; cdr3_aa: ASSPTDSYEQY
j_call: TRBJ2-7; v_call: TRBV12-3/TRBV12-4; cdr3_aa: ASSLSGALYEQY
j_call: TRBJ2-1; v_call: TRBV28; cdr3_aa: ASSRYRVSAGNEQF
j_call: TRBJ1-1; v_call: TRBV20-1; cdr3_aa: SARAGQGETEAF
j_call: TRBJ1-2; v_call: TRBV5-5; cdr3_aa: ASSLSQGASRNGYT
j_call: TRBJ1-2; v_call: TRBV14; cdr3_aa: ASSQDGLKGYT
j_call: TRBJ1-3; v_call: TRBV20-1; cdr3_aa: SAPDKGANSGNTIY
j_call: TRBJ2-3; v_call: TRBV4-1; cdr3_aa: ASSITTRLTDTQY
j_call: TRBJ1-2; v_call: TRBV20-1; cdr3_aa: SANRGGNGYT
j_call: TRBJ2-5; v_call: TRBV6-2/TRBV6-3; cdr3_aa: ASSYDMQETQY
j_call: TRBJ2-3; v_call: TRBV7-8; cdr3_aa: ASTAFGTDTQY
j_call: TRBJ2-3; v_call: TRBV7-7; cdr3_aa: ASLRASGTGWNTQY
j_call: TRBJ1-5; v_call: TRBV7-2; cdr3_aa: ASSLALRGDQPQH
j_call: TRBJ1-5; v_call: TRBV14; cdr3_aa: ASSQVWGGPQH
j_call: TRBJ2-4; v_call: TRBV5-5; cdr3_aa: ASSLVDGSDIQY
j_call: TRBJ2-6; v_call: TRBV21-1; cdr3_aa: ASSKGRAGANVLT
j_call: TRBJ1-2; v_call: TRBV25-1; cdr3_aa: ASSDDTNYGYT